These T cell receptor beta chains were read from a single sample in a study of beta chain features in type 1 diabetes. Only in-frame clones appear in the TCRdb table, and some are missing; sequencing was by immunoSEQ multiplex PCR. Of 400,000 or so clones in the sample, over 10% are singletons; the top ten hold 0.01%. Sequencing was done on a sample of naive CD4+ T cells from blood. Receptor source: a woman between 18 and 29 years old with type 1 diabetes. Each CDR3 is given with its conserved first and last residue. A D gene is named only where the DNA matches it firmly. Part of the rows lack a size; the others show once, few, many or a class for expanded clones.

clone_size: NA; j_call: TRBJ2-6; d_call: TRBD2; v_call: TRBV12-5; cdr3_nt: TGTGCTAGTGGCCACCAGATAGCGGGGGCATTCGGAGGGGCCAACGTCCTGACTTTC; cdr3_aa: CASGHQIAGAFGGANVLTF
clone_size: few; j_call: TRBJ2-7; d_call: NA; v_call: TRBV4-3; cdr3_nt: TGCGCCAGCAGCCAAGGTACACAGGGTGCCTACGAGCAGTACTTC; cdr3_aa: CASSQGTQGAYEQYF
clone_size: few; j_call: TRBJ2-5; d_call: NA; v_call: TRBV19; cdr3_nt: TGTGCCAGTAGTATCGGGTCAGTCCGCGACGGGACCCAGTACTTC; cdr3_aa: CASSIGSVRDGTQYF
clone_size: NA; j_call: TRBJ1-5; d_call: TRBD1; v_call: TRBV28; cdr3_nt: TGTGCCAGGAGAGCCGGACAGGCAAAATGCCCCCATCAGCCCCAGCATTTT; cdr3_aa: CARRAGQAKCPHQPQHF
clone_size: NA; j_call: TRBJ2-6; d_call: NA; v_call: TRBV2; cdr3_nt: TGTGCAGGGGGACCCGGGGCCAACGTCCTGACTTTC; cdr3_aa: CAGGPGANVLTF
clone_size: few; j_call: TRBJ2-6; d_call: NA; v_call: TRBV6-5; cdr3_nt: TGTGCCAGCAGTGCACAGGGTGGTAGAAGGACTTTC; cdr3_aa: CASSAQGGRRTF
clone_size: few; j_call: TRBJ2-4; d_call: TRBD2; v_call: TRBV7-2; cdr3_nt: TGTGCCAGCAGCTTAAAAGGGAGGGAGTACTTC; cdr3_aa: CASSLKGREYF
clone_size: few; j_call: TRBJ1-6; d_call: NA; v_call: TRBV7-2; cdr3_nt: TGTGCCAGCATCTGGACAGTAGGCTATAATTCACCCCTCCACTTT; cdr3_aa: CASIWTVGYNSPLHF
clone_size: few; j_call: TRBJ1-3; d_call: TRBD1; v_call: TRBV11-3; cdr3_nt: TGTGCCAGCAGCCAGGGGGACACCATATATTTT; cdr3_aa: CASSQGDTIYF
clone_size: NA; j_call: TRBJ2-7; d_call: NA; v_call: TRBV29-1; cdr3_nt: TGCAGCGTAGGTTTGAAGGACAGATTTTCCTACGAGCAGTACTTC; cdr3_aa: CSVGLKDRFSYEQYF
clone_size: few; j_call: TRBJ1-2; d_call: NA; v_call: TRBV14; cdr3_nt: TGTGCCAGCAGCCAGGCAGGGGCCAAGGACCGGGGCTACACCTTC; cdr3_aa: CASSQAGAKDRGYTF
clone_size: NA; j_call: TRBJ1-1; d_call: NA; v_call: TRBV6-5; cdr3_nt: TGTGCCAGCAGTTCAGTCAATTTTTTGAACACTGAAGCTTTCTTT; cdr3_aa: CASSSVNFLNTEAFF
clone_size: few; j_call: TRBJ2-1; d_call: NA; v_call: TRBV5-1; cdr3_nt: TGCGCCAGCAGCTGGGCGGGCGATGAGCAGTTCTTC; cdr3_aa: CASSWAGDEQFF
clone_size: NA; j_call: TRBJ2-2; d_call: NA; v_call: TRBV29-1; cdr3_nt: TGCAGCGTTGAAGAGGCAGTCGCGAACACCGGGGAGCTGTTTTTT; cdr3_aa: CSVEEAVANTGELFF
clone_size: NA; j_call: TRBJ1-1; d_call: NA; v_call: TRBV30; cdr3_nt: TGTGCCTGGGACAGGTTGATGAACACTGAAGCTTTCTTT; cdr3_aa: CAWDRLMNTEAFF
clone_size: NA; j_call: TRBJ1-2; d_call: NA; v_call: TRBV9; cdr3_nt: TGTGCCAGCAGCGTAGCCAGTCAGGATCACTATGGCTACACCTTC; cdr3_aa: CASSVASQDHYGYTF
clone_size: few; j_call: TRBJ2-7; d_call: TRBD2; v_call: TRBV7-9; cdr3_nt: TGTGCCAGCAGATCCTCGGGAGGTAGCACCTACGAGCAGTACTTC; cdr3_aa: CASRSSGGSTYEQYF
clone_size: few; j_call: TRBJ2-7; d_call: NA; v_call: TRBV7-9; cdr3_nt: TGTGCCAGCAGTCGGGCCGGGGTCGTCGAGCAGTACTTC; cdr3_aa: CASSRAGVVEQYF
clone_size: few; j_call: TRBJ2-1; d_call: NA; v_call: TRBV5-6; cdr3_nt: TGTGCCAGCAGCTTGGGGAGATTCGAGCAGTTCTTC; cdr3_aa: CASSLGRFEQFF
clone_size: few; j_call: TRBJ2-7; d_call: NA; v_call: TRBV6-6; cdr3_nt: TGTGCCAGCAGTTACGGGCAGCTCTCCTACGAGCAGTACTTC; cdr3_aa: CASSYGQLSYEQYF
clone_size: few; j_call: TRBJ2-5; d_call: TRBD1; v_call: TRBV19; cdr3_nt: TGTGCCAGTAGGTCACAGGGGTGGGAGACCCAGTACTTC; cdr3_aa: CASRSQGWETQYF
clone_size: NA; j_call: TRBJ2-5; d_call: NA; v_call: TRBV29-1; cdr3_nt: TGCAGCGTTGGCCCCCGGGAGACCCAGTACTTC; cdr3_aa: CSVGPRETQYF
clone_size: NA; j_call: TRBJ2-5; d_call: TRBD2; v_call: TRBV18; cdr3_nt: TGTGCCAGCTCACCAACTAGCGGGTCCTTCCAAGAGACCCAGTACTTC; cdr3_aa: CASSPTSGSFQETQYF